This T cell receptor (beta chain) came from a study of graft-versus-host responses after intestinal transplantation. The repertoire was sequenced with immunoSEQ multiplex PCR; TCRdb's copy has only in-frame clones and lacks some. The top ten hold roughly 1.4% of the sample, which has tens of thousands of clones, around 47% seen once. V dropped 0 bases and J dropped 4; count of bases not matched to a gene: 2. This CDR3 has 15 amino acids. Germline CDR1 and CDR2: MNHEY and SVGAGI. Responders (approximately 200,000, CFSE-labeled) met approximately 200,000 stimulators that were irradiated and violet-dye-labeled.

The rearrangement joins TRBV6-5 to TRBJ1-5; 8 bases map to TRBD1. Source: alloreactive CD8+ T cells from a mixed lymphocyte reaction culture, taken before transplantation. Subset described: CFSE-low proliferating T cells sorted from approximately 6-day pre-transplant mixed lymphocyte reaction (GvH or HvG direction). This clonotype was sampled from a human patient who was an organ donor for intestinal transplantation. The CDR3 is CASSYSGQGNQPQHF. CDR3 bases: TGTGCCAGCAGTTACTCCGGACAGGGAAATCAGCCCCAGCATTTT.